This passage covers 3 T cell receptor beta chains from one sample sequenced in a study of blood T cell repertoires in COVID-19. Profiled with immunoSEQ multiplex PCR; TCRdb holds only in-frame clones, not every one. The sample consists of some 290,000 clones, around 81% of them appearing once. Sequenced input: peripheral blood. All receptors come from a woman aged 55-75 years with active or convalescent COVID-19.

The chain employs TRBV7-9 and TRBJ2-5; TRBD1 agrees at 10 bases. CDR1 and CDR2 from the germline V gene are SEHNR and FQNEAQ (reference sequence). The CDR3 totals 15 residues. The V gene end was trimmed by 5 bases and the J gene end by 5 bases; junction bases not matched to a gene: 8. For the CDR3, the DNA is TGTGCCAGCAGCCCCCGGACAGGGGGTGGGGAGACCCAGTACTTC. Translating gives CASSPRTGGGETQYF.

The chain has TRBV10-1 and TRBJ2-3; TRBD2 aligns across 16 bases. Looked up from germline, CDR1 is WNHNN and CDR2 is SYGVQD (reference sequence). The J segment lost 5 bases and the V segment lost 5 bases, leaving 7 bases of the junction unmatched. The CDR3 covers 17 residues. The CDR3 nucleotides are TGCGCCAGCAGTCGCGGGACTAGCGGGGGGGATCGAGATACGCAGTATTTT. Amino acids: CASSRGTSGGDRDTQYF.

This clone has just a few counts. CDR3 coding DNA: TGTGCCACCACCCCCGGGAGGGGGCAAGAGACCCAGTACTTC. Encoded protein: CATTPGRGQETQYF. The chain carries TRBV7-2 and TRBJ2-5, with 8 bases identical to TRBD2. The CDR3 length is 14 residues. V shed 10 bases, J shed 2 bases, and the junction held 9 bases outside the gene matches. Germline values: CDR1 SGHTA, CDR2 FQGNSA.